Included here is one T cell receptor (beta chain) sequence, with context. Germline V gene sequence: CDR1 MRHNA, CDR2 SNTAGT. V shed 6 bases, J shed 6 bases, and the junction held 7 bases outside the gene matches. The CDR3 has 13 amino acids. Some clones are missing from TCRdb's copy, which holds only in-frame ones; the method was immunoSEQ multiplex PCR. The sample holds about 87,000 clones, just over 90% seen once. The sample originates from a study of T cell changes during pregnancy in multiple sclerosis. Sequenced here: peripheral blood, sampled in the third trimester of pregnancy. The chain has TRBV6-4 and TRBJ1-2; TRBD1 matches 7 bases. The origin of this receptor is a female donor in good health, enrolled as a control in a pregnancy study. CDR3 nucleotide sequence: TGTGCCAGCAGACCCGGGACAGCGAATGGCTACACCTTC. It yields the protein CASRPGTANGYTF.